This T cell receptor (beta chain) was captured by sequencing in a study of cytomegalovirus exposure and HLA in healthy donors. The study's findings and limits: Productive status was seen about 87% or about 30% of the time for most TCR beta V segments in an earlier analysis. Indistinguishable V segments such as TRBV6-2 and TRBV6-3 were excluded.

Worth noting for this clone: The antigen remains unidentified.

Trimming cost V 2 bases and J 4 bases, with 18 bases left between them. This CDR3 region has 16 residues. Germline V gene lookup returns CDR1 SGHRS and CDR2 YFSETQ. Primers for the PCR totalled 60 Vbeta and 13 Jbeta. The table came from immunoSEQ multiplex PCR; TCRdb's copy has only in-frame clones and leaves some out. The table shows around 140,000 clones, with roughly 78% occurring only once. The specimen was PBMCs. V and J are TRBV5-1 and TRBJ1-1; possible D gene TRBD1, 5 bases. The source of this sequence is a man aged 45-65 years in good health and CMV-seropositive. CDR3 loop: CASSLLPQGSFTEAFF. The CDR3 DNA reads TGCGCCAGCAGCTTACTGCCCCAGGGTTCATTCACTGAAGCTTTCTTT. The whole variable domain, filled in from reference TRBV5-1 and TRBJ1-1, reads KAGVTQTPRYLIKTRGQQVTLSCSPISGHRSVSWYQQTPGQGLQFLFEYFSETQRNKGNFPGRFSGRQFSNSRSEMNVSTLELGDSALYLCASSLLPQGSFTEAFFGQGTRLTVV.